This TCR beta chain was documented in a study of T-cell reconstitution after alpha-beta-depleted transplantation in children. Unique molecular identifiers were used in preparing the TCRbeta library. TCRdb used MiXCR to reprocess the PCR reads, holding one entry per CDR3 protein. The data hold about 300,000 distinct CDR3 sequences, with 7.5% to 9% observed a single time. This clonotype occurred a few times. As yet, its antigen is unknown. General study points: The origin of high day-60 TCRbeta diversity in some patients lay in surviving recipient T cells and thymic progenitors. By one year post-transplant, T-cell counts and diversity largely arose from T cells that were newly produced. Several hundred expanded graft clones reportedly were the source of alpha-beta T cells about two months after transplant.

Germline-derived CDR1 and CDR2 are SGHKS and YYEKEE (reference sequence). This CDR3 comprises 15 residues. V lost 3 bases and J lost 8, with 18 bases in between. The sequencing used peripheral blood, collected 360 days after TCRalphabeta/CD19-depleted stem cell transplant. The chain joins TRBV5-5 to TRBJ1-3, with a possible D match to TRBD1 (6 bases). The sequence came from a female patient under 10 years old who had a stem cell transplant for Fanconi anemia, so the T cells may come from the graft donor. CDR3 in amino acids: CASSYDGGRRDTIYF. In nucleotides, the CDR3 is TGTGCCAGCAGCTACGACGGGGGCCGACGAGACACCATATATTTT. The variable domain in full, with the rest retrieved from reference TRBV5-5 and TRBJ1-3, is DAGVTQSPTHLIKTRGQQVTLRCSPISGHKSVSWYQQVLGQGPQFIFQYYEKEERGRGNFPDRFSARQFPNYSSELNVNALLLGDSALYLCASSYDGGRRDTIYFGEGSWLTVV.